The rows below give T cell receptor beta chains drawn from one sample of a study of metastatic and nonmetastatic thyroid tumors. TCRdb re-clonotyped the PCR reads through MiXCR. The repertoire holds about 24,000 clones, with roughly a fifth as singletons. Sequences were obtained from blood. These receptor sequences come from a female donor with papillary thyroid cancer or a benign thyroid nodule (not recorded which). Some clones in this sample may be carry-over from other donors' samples. The CDR3 runs from the conserved cysteine through the conserved F or W. A D gene is named only where the DNA matches it firmly. The listing skips clone size in some rows; elsewhere it reads once, few, many or a size class.

clone_size d_call j_call v_call cdr3_aa cdr3_nt
many . TRBJ2-5 TRBV20-1 CSARGTLQETQYF TGCAGTGCTAGAGGGACCCTCCAAGAGACCCAGTACTTC
. TRBD1 TRBJ2-6 TRBV10-3 CAISDGQGRISWANVLTF TGTGCCATCAGCGACGGACAGGGGCGGATCTCTTGGGCCAACGTCCTGACTTTC
many . TRBJ2-5 TRBV2 CATTQQETQYF TGTGCCACCACACAGCAAGAGACCCAGTACTTC
many . TRBJ2-1 TRBV24-1 CATSDYGQRGTNEQFF TGTGCCACCAGTGATTATGGACAGAGGGGTACCAATGAGCAGTTCTTC
medium-sized TRBD2 TRBJ2-3 TRBV6-1 CASSEVGTRLHTQYF TGTGCCAGCAGTGAAGTAGGGACTAGGCTACATACGCAGTATTTT
many TRBD2 TRBJ2-3 TRBV11-2 CASSWGGSTDTQYF TGTGCCAGCAGCTGGGGGGGGTCCACAGATACGCAGTATTTT
medium-sized TRBD2 TRBJ2-7 TRBV20-1 CSALKAGPTYEQYF TGCAGTGCTCTAAAAGCGGGACCTACCTACGAGCAGTACTTC
many TRBD1 TRBJ2-3 TRBV6-4 CASKRTGTDTQYF TGTGCCAGCAAAAGGACAGGGACAGATACGCAGTATTTT
many TRBD1 TRBJ2-7 TRBV7-9 CASSLGQGTYEQYF TGTGCCAGCAGCTTAGGACAGGGCACCTACGAGCAGTACTTC
many . TRBJ2-7 TRBV7-8 CASSLSPGTDEQYF TGTGCCAGCAGCTTAAGTCCCGGGACCGACGAGCAGTACTTC
many . TRBJ1-1 TRBV24-1 CATRGRGKTEAFF TGTGCCACCAGAGGGCGAGGGAAAACTGAAGCTTTCTTT
many . TRBJ1-1 TRBV11-3 CASAMRDTEAFF TGTGCCAGCGCGATGAGGGATACTGAAGCTTTCTTT
. . TRBJ2-6 TRBV5-3 CARSSLRSSSGANVLTF TGTGCCAGAAGTTCCCTCCGCTCGAGCTCTGGGGCCAACGTCCTGACTTTC
. TRBD2 TRBJ2-7 TRBV19 CASTRGAGRSYEKYF TGTGCAAGTACCCGGGGAGCGGGAAGATCCTACGAGAAGTACTTC
many . TRBJ1-1 TRBV18 CASSLLETHTEAFF TGTGCCAGCTCACTGTTAGAGACACACACTGAAGCTTTCTTT
many . TRBJ2-7 TRBV7-8 CASSLSNTQREQYF TGTGCCAGCAGCTTAAGCAATACGCAACGTGAGCAGTACTTC
many TRBD2 TRBJ2-2 TRBV20-1 CSVEHSGKNHGELFF TGCAGTGTGGAGCATAGCGGGAAAAATCACGGGGAGCTGTTTTTT
. TRBD1 TRBJ2-7 TRBV5-4 CASIFTRDRDQYF TGTGCCAGCATCTTCACCCGGGACAGGGATCAGTACTTC
medium-sized . TRBJ1-2 TRBV6-1 CASSEAPGWGDGYTF TGTGCCAGCAGTGAAGCGCCGGGTTGGGGGGATGGCTACACCTTC
few . TRBJ2-2 TRBV6-4 CASSDSQTGELFF TGTGCCAGCAGTGACTCCCAGACCGGGGAGCTGTTTTTT
many . TRBJ1-1 TRBV20-1 CSARDQNREGGTEAFF TGCAGTGCTAGAGATCAAAACAGGGAGGGCGGCACTGAAGCTTTCTTT
many TRBD2 TRBJ2-1 TRBV20-1 CSATSGTSNNEQFF TGCAGTGCTACTTCCGGGACTAGTAACAATGAGCAGTTCTTC
. TRBD2 TRBJ2-1 TRBV5-4 CASSLAGGGVPNEQFF TGTGCCAGCAGCTTGGCCGGTGGGGGGGTTCCGAATGAGCAGTTCTTC
. . TRBJ1-2 TRBV30 CAWSVGVLGYTF TGTGCCTGGAGTGTCGGTGTTTTGGGCTACACCTTC
. . TRBJ2-3 TRBV20-1 CSSQRGSSTDTQYF TGCAGTTCACAGCGTGGTAGCAGCACAGATACTCAGTATTTT
. TRBD2 TRBJ2-7 TRBV7-9 CASSLAGCSYEQYF TGTGCCAGCAGCCTAGCGGGGTGCTCCTACGAGCAGTACTTC
many . TRBJ2-3 TRBV19 CASSTNTDTQYF TGTGCCAGTAGTACCAACACAGATACGCAGTATTTT